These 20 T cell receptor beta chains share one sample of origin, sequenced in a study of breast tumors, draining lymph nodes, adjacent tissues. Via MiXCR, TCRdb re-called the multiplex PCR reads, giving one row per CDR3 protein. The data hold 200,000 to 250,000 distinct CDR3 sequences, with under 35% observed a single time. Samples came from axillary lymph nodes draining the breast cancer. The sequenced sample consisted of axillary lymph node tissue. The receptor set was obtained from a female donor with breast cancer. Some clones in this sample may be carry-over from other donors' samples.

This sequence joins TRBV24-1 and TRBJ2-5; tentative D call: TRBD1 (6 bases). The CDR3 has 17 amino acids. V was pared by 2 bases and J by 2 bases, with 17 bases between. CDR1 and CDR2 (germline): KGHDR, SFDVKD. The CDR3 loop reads CATSDSRPTGRQETQYF. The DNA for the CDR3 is TGTGCCACCAGTGATTCCCGACCGACAGGTCGGCAAGAGACCCAGTACTTC.

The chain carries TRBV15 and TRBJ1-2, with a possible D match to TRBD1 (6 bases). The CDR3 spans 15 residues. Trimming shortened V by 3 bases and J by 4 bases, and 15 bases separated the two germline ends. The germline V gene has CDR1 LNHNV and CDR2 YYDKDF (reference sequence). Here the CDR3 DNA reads TGTGCCACCAGCAGCTTGGGGGGGCAGTTCTATGGCTACACCTTC. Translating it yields CATSSLGGQFYGYTF.

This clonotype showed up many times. The CDR3 protein is CASSSGVGQGVHEQYF. CDR3 bases: TGCGCCAGCAGCTCTGGGGTTGGACAGGGAGTTCACGAGCAGTACTTC. The chain combines TRBV5-1 with TRBJ2-7, with 8 bases identical to TRBD1. CDR3 length: 16 residues. Germline loops: CDR1 SGHRS, CDR2 YFSETQ. V shed 3 bases, J shed 5 bases, and the junction held 13 bases outside the gene matches.

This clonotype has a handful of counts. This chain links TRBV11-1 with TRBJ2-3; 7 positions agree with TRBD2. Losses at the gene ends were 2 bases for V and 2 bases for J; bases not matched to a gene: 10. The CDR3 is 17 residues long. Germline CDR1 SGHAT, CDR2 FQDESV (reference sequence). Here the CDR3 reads CASSLSIVAGDTDTQYF. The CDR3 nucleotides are TGTGCCAGCAGCTTATCAATTGTCGCGGGGGACACAGATACGCAGTATTTT.

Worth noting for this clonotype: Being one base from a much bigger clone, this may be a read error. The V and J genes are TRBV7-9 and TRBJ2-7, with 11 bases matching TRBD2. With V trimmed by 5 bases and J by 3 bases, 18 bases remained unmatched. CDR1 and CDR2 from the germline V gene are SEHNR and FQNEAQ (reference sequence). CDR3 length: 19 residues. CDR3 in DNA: TGTGCCAGCAGCACAGTACGAGTCTATAGGACTAGCGGGCGCTACGAGCAGTACTTC. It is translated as CASSTVRVYRTSGRYEQYF.

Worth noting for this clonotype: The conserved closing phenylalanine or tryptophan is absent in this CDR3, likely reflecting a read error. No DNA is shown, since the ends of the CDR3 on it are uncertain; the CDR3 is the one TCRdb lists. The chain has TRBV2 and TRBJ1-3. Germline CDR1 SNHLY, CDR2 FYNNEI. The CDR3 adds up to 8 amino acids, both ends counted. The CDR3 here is CASSVSNT.

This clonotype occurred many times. As DNA, the CDR3 is TGCAGTGCGGAGGGGGTTGAGGATACGCAGTATTTT. Its protein product is CSAEGVEDTQYF. The chain employs TRBV20-1 and TRBJ2-3; D is tentatively TRBD1 or TRBD2 (6 bases each). CDR1 is DFQATT and CDR2 is SNEGSKA in the germline V gene (reference sequence). The CDR3 contains 12 residues. V was trimmed by 6 bases and J by 6 bases, leaving 13 bases between them.

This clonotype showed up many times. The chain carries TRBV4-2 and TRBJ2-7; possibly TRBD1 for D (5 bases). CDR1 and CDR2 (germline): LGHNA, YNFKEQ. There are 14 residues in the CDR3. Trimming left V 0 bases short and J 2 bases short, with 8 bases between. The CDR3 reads CASSQDPGTYEQYF. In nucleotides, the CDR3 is TGTGCCAGCAGCCAAGATCCAGGGACCTACGAGCAGTACTTC.

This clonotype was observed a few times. The CDR3: CASSGVWGAYEQYF. In DNA form, the CDR3 reads TGTGCCAGCAGTGGGGTTTGGGGGGCCTACGAGCAGTACTTC. The chain has TRBV3-1 and TRBJ2-7; TRBD2 might be the D (6 bases). Germline V gene lookup returns CDR1 LGHDT and CDR2 YNNKEL (reference sequence). The CDR3 is 14 amino acids. The V end was cut by 6 bases, the J end by 2 bases, with 14 bases between.

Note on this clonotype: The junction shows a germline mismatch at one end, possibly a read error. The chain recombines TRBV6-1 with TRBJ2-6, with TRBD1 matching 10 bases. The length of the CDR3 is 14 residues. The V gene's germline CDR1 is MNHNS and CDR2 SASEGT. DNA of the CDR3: TGTGCCAGCAGTCCCGGGACAGGGGTCAACGTCCTGACTTTC. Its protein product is CASSPGTGVNVLTF.

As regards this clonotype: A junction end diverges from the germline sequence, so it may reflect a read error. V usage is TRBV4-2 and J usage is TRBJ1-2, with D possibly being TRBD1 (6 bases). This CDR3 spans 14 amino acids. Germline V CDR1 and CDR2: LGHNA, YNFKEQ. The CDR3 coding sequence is TGTGCCAGCAGCCTGGGACAAACTGCCTATGGCTGCACCTTC. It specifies CASSLGQTAYGCTF.

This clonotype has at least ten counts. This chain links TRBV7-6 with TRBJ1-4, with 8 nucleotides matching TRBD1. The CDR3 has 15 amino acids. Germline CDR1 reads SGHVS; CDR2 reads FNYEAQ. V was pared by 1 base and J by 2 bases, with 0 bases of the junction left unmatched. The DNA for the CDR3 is TGTGCCAGCAGCTTAGGGACAGGGACTAATGAAAAACTGTTTTTT. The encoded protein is CASSLGTGTNEKLFF.

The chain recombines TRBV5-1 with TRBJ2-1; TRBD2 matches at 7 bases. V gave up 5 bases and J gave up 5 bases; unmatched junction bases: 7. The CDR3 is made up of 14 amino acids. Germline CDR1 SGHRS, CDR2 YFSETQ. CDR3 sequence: CASRGLRTDNEQFF. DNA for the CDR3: TGCGCCAGCAGGGGACTAAGGACTGACAATGAGCAGTTCTTC.

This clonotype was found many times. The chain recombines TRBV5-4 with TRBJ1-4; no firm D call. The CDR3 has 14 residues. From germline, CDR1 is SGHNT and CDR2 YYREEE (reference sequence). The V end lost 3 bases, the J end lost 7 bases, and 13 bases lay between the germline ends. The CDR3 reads CASSSPGAREKLFF. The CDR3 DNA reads TGTGCCAGCAGCTCTCCGGGAGCTCGTGAAAAACTGTTTTTT. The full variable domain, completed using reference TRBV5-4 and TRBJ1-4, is ETGVTQSPTHLIKTRGQQVTLRCSSQSGHNTVSWYQQALGQGPQFIFQYYREEENGRGNFPPRFSGLQFPNYSSELNVNALELDDSALYLCASSSPGAREKLFFGSGTQLSVL.

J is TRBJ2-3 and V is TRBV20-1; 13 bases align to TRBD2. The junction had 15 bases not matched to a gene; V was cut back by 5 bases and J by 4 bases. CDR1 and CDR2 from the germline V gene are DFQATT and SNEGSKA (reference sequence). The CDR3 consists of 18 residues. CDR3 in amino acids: CSARRGLAGWGPPDTQYF. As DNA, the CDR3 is TGCAGTGCTCGACGGGGACTAGCGGGATGGGGGCCCCCAGATACGCAGTATTTT.

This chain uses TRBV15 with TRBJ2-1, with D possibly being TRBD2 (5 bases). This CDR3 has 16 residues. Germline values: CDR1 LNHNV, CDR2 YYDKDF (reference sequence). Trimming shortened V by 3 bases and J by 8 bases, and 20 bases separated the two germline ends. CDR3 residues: CATSSLRLANEDEQFF. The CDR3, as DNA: TGTGCCACCAGCAGCCTCCGGCTAGCTAATGAGGATGAGCAGTTCTTC.

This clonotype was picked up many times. The CDR3 loop is CASSPDRVNTGELFF. DNA for the CDR3: TGCGCCAGCAGCCCCGACAGGGTGAACACCGGGGAGCTGTTTTTT. J is TRBJ2-2 and V is TRBV4-3, with 7 nucleotides matching TRBD1. J lost 1 base, V lost 4 bases, and 3 bases had no gene match. The CDR3 length is 15 residues. Germline CDR1 and CDR2: LGHNA and YSLEER.

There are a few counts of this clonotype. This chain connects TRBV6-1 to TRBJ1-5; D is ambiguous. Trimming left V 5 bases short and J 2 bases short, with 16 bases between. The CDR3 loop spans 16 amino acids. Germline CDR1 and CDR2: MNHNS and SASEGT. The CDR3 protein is CASSPPSFAGNQPQHF. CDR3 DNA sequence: TGTGCCAGCAGTCCGCCGTCCTTTGCGGGCAATCAGCCCCAGCATTTT.

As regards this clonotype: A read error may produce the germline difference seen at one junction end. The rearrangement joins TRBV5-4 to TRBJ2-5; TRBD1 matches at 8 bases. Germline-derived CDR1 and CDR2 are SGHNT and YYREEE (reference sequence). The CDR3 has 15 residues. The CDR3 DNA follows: TGTCCCAGCAGCTTGGCCGCGGACAGGGAAGAGACCCAGTACTTC. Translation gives CPSSLAADREETQYF. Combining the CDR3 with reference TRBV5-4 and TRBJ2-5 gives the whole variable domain ETGVTQSPTHLIKTRGQQVTLRCSSQSGHNTVSWYQQALGQGPQFIFQYYREEENGRGNFPPRFSGLQFPNYSSELNVNALELDDSALYLCPSSLAADREETQYFGPGTRLLVL.

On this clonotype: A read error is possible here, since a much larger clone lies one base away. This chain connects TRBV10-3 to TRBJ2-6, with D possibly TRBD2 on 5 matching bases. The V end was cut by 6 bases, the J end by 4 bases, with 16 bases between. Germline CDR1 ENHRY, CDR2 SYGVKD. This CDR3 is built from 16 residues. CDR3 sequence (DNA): TGTGCCATCAGGACGAGATCGGGGTTCGGGGCCAACGTCCTGACTTTC. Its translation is CAIRTRSGFGANVLTF.